The T cell receptor (beta chain) under discussion was sequenced for a study of blood T cell repertoires in COVID-19. For the study at large: COVID-19 samples, acute and convalescent, were from the United States, Italy and Spain. From T cells, B-cell-depleted T cells, or PBMCs came the material, which was cDNA or gDNA.

Study processing details: Nucleated cell counts were estimated from reference gene primer amplification. Sequencing was performed with immunoSEQ multiplex PCR; in TCRdb, only in-frame clones are kept and a portion is missing. That table is the source of V, J and clone size, and D and trimming were worked out from the DNA. This table has 150,000 or so clones, 70% to 90% appearing once. Between the trimmed V and J ends, which lost 5 bases and 0 bases, there was a span of 17 bases. The CDR3 has 17 residues. Germline V CDR1 and CDR2: SGHVS, FQNEAQ. J is TRBJ2-4 and V is TRBV7-8, with D perhaps TRBD2 (6 bases). The origin of this receptor is a man over 45 with active or convalescent COVID-19. The sample was peripheral blood. The CDR3 region is CASSHGNSGRAKNIQYF. Here the CDR3 DNA reads TGTGCCAGCAGCCATGGAAACAGCGGGCGAGCCAAAAACATTCAGTACTTC.